This record looks at one TCR beta chain sequence and its context. As yet, its antigen is unknown. Gene names denote mouse genes. The read gets to within 1 residue of the CDR3 end, and the germline J gene fills in the rest. Germline loops: CDR1 SGHSN, CDR2 HYEKVE. The V end lost 0 bases, the J end lost 0 bases, and 3 bases lay between the germline ends. The CDR3 length is 13 residues. Described time point: mouse harvest day 7 after allogeneic transplant. Each mouse received 10^7 T-cell-depleted marrow cells plus 10^6 splenic CD5+ T cells by tail vein. This mouse GVHD model was MHC-mismatched B6 to BALB/c, profiled day 7 or 14. These data are taken from a study of tissue T cells after allogeneic stem cell transplantation. Study conclusions and caveats: Within patients, tissue anatomy strongly shaped TCR repertoire composition.

TCRbeta CDR3 was sequenced at survey depth with template counts. Clones were read by immunoSEQ multiplex PCR, and TCRdb kept only the in-frame ones, dropping some. There are 2,000 or so clones in the sample; roughly 55% occur only once, and 15% to 20% lies in the top ten. The sequenced sample consisted of liver tissue. The rearrangement joins TRBV12-1 to TRBJ2-3; D unresolved. The sequence derives from a female BALB/c mouse given C57BL/6 T cells with graft-versus-host disease after an allogeneic hematopoietic cell transplant. The sequenced part of the CDR3 DNA is TGTGCCAGCTCTCTCGTAAGTGCAGAAACGCTGTAT. This codes for CASSLVSAETLY. The CDR3, in full, reads CASSLVSAETLYF.